This T cell receptor (beta chain) appears in the sequencing data of a study of blood T cell repertoires in COVID-19. Study in general: Acute and convalescent COVID-19 specimens originated in the United States, Italy and Spain. The analysed material was cDNA or gDNA that came from T cells, B-cell-depleted T cells, or PBMCs.

Looked up from germline, CDR1 is SQVTM and CDR2 is ANQGSEA. Trimming stripped 4 bases from V and 5 bases from J, with 8 bases between. CDR3 size: 11 residues. Per the authors' pipeline: For nucleated cells, counts were estimated from reference gene primer amplification. Only in-frame clones appear in the TCRdb table, and some are missing; sequencing was by immunoSEQ multiplex PCR. V, J and clone size are taken as reported in that table, and D and trimming were inferred from the DNA itself. Here the sample spans 90,000 to 130,000 clones, 88% being singletons. The sample consisted of peripheral blood. The receptor comes from a woman in her fifties or sixties with acute or convalescent COVID-19. The V gene is TRBV29-1, the J gene TRBJ1-1; no definite D call. The CDR3 DNA reads TGCAGCGTTGCGAGAAAAACTGAAGCTTTCTTT. Amino acid sequence: CSVARKTEAFF. Supplemented by reference TRBV29-1 and TRBJ1-1, the full variable domain reads SAVISQKPSRDICQRGTSLTIQCQVDSQVTMMFWYRQQPGQSLTLIATANQGSEATYESGFVIDKFPISRPNLTFSTLTVSNMSPEDSSIYLCSVARKTEAFFGQGTRLTVV.